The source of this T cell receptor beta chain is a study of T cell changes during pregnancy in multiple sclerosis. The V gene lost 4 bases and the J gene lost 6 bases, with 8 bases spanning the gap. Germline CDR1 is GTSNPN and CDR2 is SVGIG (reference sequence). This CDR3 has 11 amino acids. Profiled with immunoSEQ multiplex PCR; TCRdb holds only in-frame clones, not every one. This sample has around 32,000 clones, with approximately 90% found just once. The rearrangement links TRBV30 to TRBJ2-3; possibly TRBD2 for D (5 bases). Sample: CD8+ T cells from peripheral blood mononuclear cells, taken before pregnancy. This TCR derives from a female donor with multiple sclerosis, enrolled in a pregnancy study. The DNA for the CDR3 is TGTGCCTGGACTAGCCCCGATACGCAGTATTTT. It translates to CAWTSPDTQYF.